This TCR beta chain was profiled in a study of T cell responses to AZD1222 COVID-19 vaccine. Study outcomes and limitations: White British people made up most donors, females outnumbered males, and clonal diversity was possibly underestimated. Repertoire sampling was restricted to post-peak T cell response timepoints. When two AZD1222 doses had been given, Spike-specific TCR breadth and depth rose. The study identified only a handful of AZD1222 recipients as seropositive at baseline.

In germline, CDR1 is SQVTM, CDR2 ANQGSEA. The CDR3 covers 14 residues. V was pared by 6 bases and J by 0 bases, with 15 bases between. The repertoire was sequenced with immunoSEQ multiplex PCR; TCRdb's copy has only in-frame clones and lacks some. The profile shows roughly 120,000 clones, 92% of them singletons. As concerns this clone: Its specificity is not known.

The J gene is TRBJ2-7, the V gene TRBV29-1; no clear D. This receptor was identified in an adult who received the AZD1222 COVID-19 vaccine. The source material was peripheral blood, sampled 28 days after the second AZD1222 dose. Here the CDR3 DNA reads TGCAGCGTCAGGCGGCTGCCTGGCTCCTACGAGCAGTACTTC. Its protein product is CSVRRLPGSYEQYF.